This record looks at one T cell receptor (beta chain) sequence and its context. What it binds is not known. Libraries were prepared by immunoSEQ multiplex PCR; TCRdb keeps only in-frame clonotypes and omits some of them. The table shows under 95,000 clones, with 80% to 95% occurring only once. Germline CDR1 and CDR2: MNHEY and SVGAGI. The CDR3 sequence is 13 residues long. The V gene lost 6 bases and the J gene lost 8 bases, with 13 bases spanning the gap. Every single patient, without exception, relapsed after autologous stem cell transplantation, and brentuximab vedotin exposure varied. Progressive disease, partial response or complete response was each patient's best response. This sample was taken from a study of PD-1 blockade in classical Hodgkin lymphoma. Study-level points and caveats: Newly diagnosed patients were reported to start with lower TCR diversity than healthy donors. CD8+ TCR diversity did not rise significantly by C4D1, unlike CD4+. Newly diagnosed patients had diversity similar to the baseline diversity of complete responders.

The specimen was peripheral blood mononuclear cells (PBMCs), collected before the second cycle of nivolumab. This clonotype was obtained from a human donor with classical Hodgkin lymphoma. The chain uses TRBV6-5 and TRBJ1-4, with D possibly being TRBD1 (5 bases). The CDR3 DNA reads TGTGCCAGCAGGCCGATGGGGGGGGAAAAACTGTTTTTT. Translating it yields CASRPMGGEKLFF.